Shown below are 6 T cell receptor beta chains from a single sample sequenced in a study of cytomegalovirus exposure and HLA in healthy donors. Produced via immunoSEQ multiplex PCR; TCRdb's table is partial and in-frame only. The repertoire consists of around 190,000 clones, with 80% to 90% occurring once and the leading ten covering roughly 1.2%. Sequenced input: PBMCs. The origin of the receptors is a woman aged 25 to 39 in good health and CMV-seronegative.

This chain links TRBV7-6 with TRBJ2-7; 9 bases line up with TRBD2. V shed 5 bases, J shed 4 bases, and the junction held 6 bases outside the gene matches. CDR3 length equals 14 residues. From germline, CDR1 is SGHVS and CDR2 FNYEAQ. The CDR3, as DNA: TGTGCCAGCAGCCGAGGCGCGGGGGGGTACGAGCAGTACTTC. It yields the protein CASSRGAGGYEQYF.

This clone has only one observation. The chain uses TRBV7-9 and TRBJ2-1; 9 bases map to TRBD1. CDR1 and CDR2 (germline): SEHNR, FQNEAQ (reference sequence). V shed 5 bases and J 4 bases; nucleotides not matched to a gene: 6. The CDR3 has 15 amino acids. The CDR3 region is CASSRQGVGYNEQFF. The CDR3 region has the DNA TGTGCCAGCAGCCGACAGGGGGTAGGGTACAATGAGCAGTTCTTC.

The chain joins TRBV5-6 to TRBJ2-2, with 9 bases that match TRBD1. Germline V lookup: CDR1 SGHDT, CDR2 YYEEEE. V dropped 2 bases and J dropped 5; count of bases not matched to a gene: 7. This CDR3 has 16 residues. The CDR3: CASSFTGTGWTGELFF. CDR3 bases: TGTGCCAGCAGCTTTACCGGGACAGGGTGGACCGGGGAGCTGTTTTTT.

Regarding this clone: The identical CDR3 is also encoded by other nucleotide sequences in the sample. V and J are TRBV5-1 and TRBJ1-2; D uncertain. V dropped 0 bases and J dropped 5 bases, with 8 bases sitting between them. The length of the CDR3 is 13 residues. The V gene's germline CDR1 is SGHRS and CDR2 YFSETQ. The DNA for the CDR3 is TGCGCCAGCAGCTTGGCGGGGTCATATGGCTACACCTTC. As protein: CASSLAGSYGYTF.

The CDR3 spells CASSMTVREKLFF. The CDR3 DNA reads as TGCGCCAGCAGCATGACAGTGAGGGAAAAACTGTTTTTT. V usage is TRBV5-1 and J usage is TRBJ1-4; perhaps TRBD1 as D (5 bases). The length of the CDR3 is 13 residues. Germline V gene data show CDR1 as SGHRS and CDR2 as YFSETQ. The germline V and J ends were trimmed by 4 bases and 8 bases, with 12 bases remaining between them.

V usage is TRBV27 and J usage is TRBJ2-3; 13 bases are shared with TRBD2. Unmatched junction bases numbered 8, after V lost 3 bases and J lost 2 bases. Germline V gene lookup returns CDR1 MNHEY and CDR2 SMNVEV (reference sequence). The CDR3 is made up of 18 amino acids. CDR3 nucleotide sequence: TGTGCCAGCAGTTTCCGGACTAGCGGGAGACAAAACACAGATACGCAGTATTTT. Its translation: CASSFRTSGRQNTDTQYF.